Described below is a single TCR beta chain sequence and its context. No antigen is known for it. This record comes from a study of beta chain features in type 1 diabetes. Study summary: Across every sample, over 100 million sorted cells were examined in total.

Sequencing targeted expressed TCRB transcripts, as all isolated RNA had been reverse transcribed. Assay used: immunoSEQ multiplex PCR; TCRdb lists only in-frame clones, some missing. The data show around 16,000 clones, about 70% seen once. The study, taken as a whole, reports: Type 1 diabetes patients had TCRB CDR3s that were shorter (moderately but significantly so) in all four CD4+ subsets. Among patients, naive, central memory and Treg TCRB repertoires appeared more similar than among healthy donors. A cDNA-based sequencing approach could over-represent cells with high TCR expression.

This CDR3 contains 19 residues. J lost 3 bases, V lost 0 bases, and 14 bases had no gene match. Germline CDR1 SGHVS, CDR2 FNYEAQ. The authors obtained over 95% purity in all sorted populations. Sequenced material: stem cell memory CD4+ T cells from blood. The TCR sequence derives from a man between 25 and 39 years old with type 1 diabetes. This chain links TRBV7-6 with TRBJ2-7; 10 bases are a match to TRBD2. The CDR3 DNA follows: TGTGCCAGCAGCTTAGCGCTAAGTCTAGCGGGGGCCAAAAACTACGAGCAGTACTTC. This sequence encodes CASSLALSLAGAKNYEQYF. The whole variable domain, filled in from reference TRBV7-6 and TRBJ2-7, reads GAGVSQSPRYKVTKRGQDVALRCDPISGHVSLYWYRQALGQGPEFLTYFNYEAQQDKSGLPNDRFSAERPEGSISTLTIQRTEQRDSAMYRCASSLALSLAGAKNYEQYFGPGTRLTVT.